This TCR beta chain was documented in a study of control samples from healthy donors and cancer patients. Libraries were prepared by immunoSEQ multiplex PCR; TCRdb keeps only in-frame clonotypes and omits some of them. The table includes about 94,000 clones, just over 90% detected once. The CDR3 runs 14 residues. Germline assignment: CDR1 SGHRS and CDR2 YFSETQ. Trimming took off 4 bases at V and 0 bases at J, with 8 bases between the two ends. The clonotype originates from a woman under 30 in good health. The rearrangement uses TRBV5-1 and TRBJ2-1; tentatively, D is TRBD2 (5 bases). Sequencing was performed on blood. CDR3 coding DNA: TGCGCCAGCAGCGAAGGGAGCTCCTACAATGAGCAGTTCTTC. It encodes CASSEGSSYNEQFF.